This T cell receptor beta chain was found in a study of T cells expressing NK-cell markers. Overall study findings and caveats: Clarity on HCMV specificity was lacking for the expanded NKG2C+ T cell clones. Leadership of the CD3+CD56-NKG2C+ fraction also belonged to these clonotypes in a few donors.

To note about this clonotype: Antigen: not known.

Production of TCR beta cDNA relied on 5'RACE template switching with UMIs. From the 5' RACE reads, TCRdb lists one entry per CDR3 protein and no DNA. The listing contains about 440,000 distinct CDR3 sequences. The TCR sequence derives from a woman between 18 and 69 years old in good health. The sample comprised blood T cells: a sorted CD56 or NKG2C T cell subset, CD4+ or CD8+ T cells, or bulk PBMC T cells (not recorded which).

CDR3 in amino acids: CASSYRGRNHYGYTF. This chain links TRBV28 with TRBJ1-2; TCRdb proposes TRBD1, but this gene call is untestable without DNA. In germline, CDR1 is MDHEN, CDR2 SYDVKM. The CDR3 totals 15 residues.